This T cell receptor (beta chain) emerged from a study of resident and recirculating memory T cells in vitiligo. This clone was recorded once. Data came from immunoSEQ multiplex PCR; TCRdb stores just in-frame clones and leaves some out. The repertoire holds 65,000 to 80,000 clones, with around 92% as singletons. The J segment lost 4 bases and the V segment lost 6 bases, leaving 14 bases of the junction unmatched. Germline CDR1 and CDR2: MNHGY and SAAAGT. This CDR3 contains 17 residues. No change in lesions over the prior 6 months defined stable disease. The clonotype was recovered from a male donor with vitiligo. This chain joins TRBV6-8 and TRBJ1-4, with 7 bases aligning to TRBD1. Material: blood. In nucleotides, the CDR3 is TGTGCCAGCAGAGGGACAGAAGGAAGGGTTCTTAATGAAAAACTGTTTTTT. This gives the protein CASRGTEGRVLNEKLFF.